This T cell receptor beta chain was recovered during a study of shared clonotypes between healthy human individuals. Sequencing used immunoSEQ multiplex PCR; TCRdb keeps in-frame clones, though not all of them. Seen here are more than 2,000,000 clones, more than 90% observed once, and the top ten hold under 0.15%. Germline V gene sequence: CDR1 SGHDN, CDR2 FVKESK. V lost 4 bases, J lost 3 bases, and 7 bases lay in between. The CDR3 extends over 12 amino acids. The chain joins TRBV14 to TRBJ2-7, with D maybe TRBD1 (6 bases). This TCR was recovered from a man between 18 and 35 years old in good health. Sample: naive CD4+ T cells sorted from blood. Subset defined: CD45RA+ positively selected. This chain's CDR3 is CASSRDIYEQYF. The CDR3 nucleotides read TGTGCCAGCAGCCGGGACATCTACGAGCAGTACTTC.